Below are 29 T cell receptor beta chains sequenced from a single sample in a study of cytomegalovirus exposure and HLA in healthy donors (TCRdb year 2017). Library preparation used the immunoSEQ multiplex PCR assay. For the multiplex PCR, a mixture combining 60 forward primers for TCR Vbeta segments and 13 reverse primers for TCR Jbeta segments was used. TCRdb carries this immuneACCESS record with in-frame sequences only. Its versions omit some clonotypes, under half of them owing to an unresolved V gene in the studies checked, with the rest unexplained. A total of tens of thousands of clones appear in this sample, around 80% of them only once. Approximately 5.9% of the sample lies in the top ten. Sequencing was carried out using PBMCs. These TCRs come from a male donor in good health and CMV-seronegative.

The V and J genes are TRBV29-1 and TRBJ2-5; a weak D match, TRBD1 (5 bases). In germline, CDR1 is SQVTM, CDR2 ANQGSEA. V shed 3 bases and J shed 2 bases, with 13 bases lying between them. This CDR3 is 14 amino acids long. As DNA, the CDR3 is TGCAGCGTTGACCCCGGCAGGGTACAAGAGACCCAGTACTTC. Its translation: CSVDPGRVQETQYF.

The chain employs TRBV6-5 and TRBJ1-1; D is perhaps TRBD1 (6 bases). CDR1 and CDR2 (germline): MNHEY, SVGAGI. V lost 4 bases to trimming and J lost 5 bases, with 20 bases between them. CDR3 length equals 16 residues. The CDR3 DNA follows: TGTGCCAGCAGTTTGCGACAGGTACCCGAGGGTACTGAAGCTTTCTTT. It translates to CASSLRQVPEGTEAFF.

The gene calls are TRBV4-3 and TRBJ2-2; 7 bases agree with TRBD2. CDR3 length: 15 residues. Germline-derived CDR1 and CDR2 are LGHNA and YSLEER. The ends lost 0 bases at V and 5 bases at J; junction bases unmatched: 3. CDR3 nucleotide sequence: TGCGCCAGCAGCCAAGAACGCGGGGGTACCGGGGAGCTGTTTTTT. It specifies CASSQERGGTGELFF.

The rearrangement joins TRBV7-6 to TRBJ1-4; no clear D. Germline-derived CDR1 and CDR2 are SGHVS and FNYEAQ. The CDR3 has 16 amino acids. V was pared by 5 bases and J by 2 bases, with 15 bases between. The CDR3 DNA reads TGTGCCAGCAGCCCTCTAAAGGAGGAGACTAATGAAAAACTGTTTTTT. Translated: CASSPLKEETNEKLFF.

The rearrangement joins TRBV10-2 to TRBJ2-1; D not certain. The germline gives CDR1 WSHSY, CDR2 SAAADI. The CDR3 contains 12 residues. Trimming removed 1 base at V and 8 bases at J, with 6 bases between. The CDR3 sequence: CASSELGDEQFF. CDR3 coding DNA: TGCGCCAGCAGTGAGTTAGGAGATGAGCAGTTCTTC.

The chain has TRBV6-5 and TRBJ2-1; TRBD2 matches 10 bases. The CDR3 loop spans 16 amino acids. Trimming removed 0 bases from V and 10 bases from J; junction bases left unmatched: 9. Looked up from germline, CDR1 is MNHEY and CDR2 is SVGAGI. CDR3 region: CASSYSRASGGSEQFF. The CDR3 region has the DNA TGTGCCAGCAGTTACTCCCGTGCTAGCGGGGGTTCGGAGCAGTTCTTC.

V usage is TRBV29-1 and J usage is TRBJ2-5, with 10 bases matching TRBD2. CDR3 length: 16 residues. J was trimmed by 0 bases and V by 6 bases; bases with no gene match: 10. From germline, CDR1 is SQVTM and CDR2 ANQGSEA. The CDR3 region is CSVADKTSGYQETQYF. The CDR3 DNA reads TGCAGCGTGGCCGATAAGACTAGCGGGTACCAAGAGACCCAGTACTTC.

The V and J genes are TRBV10-3 and TRBJ1-2, with TRBD1 identical over 8 bases. There are 15 residues in the CDR3. The ends lost 3 bases at V and 13 bases at J; junction bases unmatched: 16. Germline V gene data show CDR1 as ENHRY and CDR2 as SYGVKD. The CDR3 spells CAISDPTGVSGVGTF. The CDR3 nucleotides read TGTGCCATCAGTGATCCGACAGGGGTTTCAGGTGTTGGCACCTTC.

This chain uses TRBV7-6 with TRBJ2-4, with D hard to call. The germline CDR1 and CDR2 sequences are SGHVS and FNYEAQ. CDR3 size: 17 residues. Trimming removed 1 base at V and 0 bases at J, with 13 bases between. For the CDR3, the DNA is TGTGCCAGCAGCTTAGGGCGGTCCATGCTAGCCAAAAACATTCAGTACTTC. Translation gives CASSLGRSMLAKNIQYF.

V gene TRBV6-5 combines with J gene TRBJ2-6, with a weak D call TRBD1 (6 bases). Germline lookup yields CDR1 MNHEY and CDR2 SVGAGI. The CDR3 is made up of 14 amino acids. The ends were cut back, 6 bases at V and 6 bases at J, with 12 bases in the middle. The CDR3 bases are TGTGCCAGCAGGAAGGGGGTTGAGGCCAACGTCCTGACTTTC. Translated: CASRKGVEANVLTF.

The V and J genes are TRBV9 and TRBJ1-1; D is perhaps TRBD1 (6 bases). Germline CDR1 reads SGDLS; CDR2 reads YYNGEE. The CDR3 totals 15 residues. Deletions cut 5 bases from V and 2 bases from J, with 16 bases between. In DNA form, the CDR3 reads TGTGCCAGCAGTCGAACCGGGACACCTAACACTGAAGCTTTCTTT. Amino acid sequence: CASSRTGTPNTEAFF. The full variable domain, its missing parts supplied by reference TRBV9 and TRBJ1-1, is DSGVTQTPKHLITATGQRVTLRCSPRSGDLSVYWYQQSLDQGLQFLIQYYNGEERAKGNILERFSAQQFPDLHSELNLSSLELGDSALYFCASSRTGTPNTEAFFGQGTRLTVV.

The CDR3 region has the DNA TGTGCCAGCAGCTTGGCGTCAGGGGCTGGAGGCTACACCTTC. This encodes CASSLASGAGGYTF. This chain uses TRBV5-6 with TRBJ1-2; a weak D match, TRBD1 (6 bases). This CDR3 has 14 residues. Germline V gene sequence: CDR1 SGHDT, CDR2 YYEEEE. Trimming took off 0 bases at V and 8 bases at J, with 14 bases between the two ends.

The genes are TRBV30 and TRBJ2-3; possibly TRBD2 for D (6 bases). CDR3 length: 14 amino acids. V shed 0 bases and J shed 6 bases, with 13 bases lying between them. Germline V CDR1 and CDR2: GTSNPN, SVGIG (reference sequence). The CDR3 nucleotides are TGTGCCTGGAGTGTAAGGGGTGGGGGGGATACGCAGTATTTT. Its translation: CAWSVRGGGDTQYF.

V is TRBV7-2 and J is TRBJ1-1; D ambiguous. There are 13 residues in the CDR3. V was shortened by 5 bases and J by 5 bases, with 12 bases between the two germline ends. Looked up from germline, CDR1 is SGHTA and CDR2 is FQGNSA. The CDR3 coding sequence is TGTGCCAGCAGCAGACGAGGGAAAACTGAAGCTTTCTTT. Amino acids: CASSRRGKTEAFF. Drawing the rest from reference TRBV7-2 and TRBJ1-1, the complete variable domain is GAGVSQSPSNKVTEKGKDVELRCDPISGHTALYWYRQSLGQGLEFLIYFQGNSAPDKSGLPSDRFSAERTGGSVSTLTIQRTQQEDSAVYLCASSRRGKTEAFFGQGTRLTVV.

This clone showed up just a few times. This chain joins TRBV6-4 and TRBJ1-2; 7 bases match TRBD1. V was clipped by 8 bases and J by 4 bases; unmatched bases: 10. The CDR3 has 14 amino acids. CDR1 is MRHNA and CDR2 is SNTAGT in the germline V gene. The CDR3 reads CASGPGGSSYGYTF. DNA for the CDR3: TGTGCCAGCGGCCCAGGGGGTTCCAGCTATGGCTACACCTTC.

V gene TRBV7-6 combines with J gene TRBJ2-7; possibly TRBD1 for D (5 bases). Germline V gene lookup returns CDR1 SGHVS and CDR2 FNYEAQ. CDR3 length: 14 amino acids. The V end was cut by 3 bases, the J end by 5 bases, with 14 bases between. CDR3: CASSFSPRADEQYF. The CDR3 DNA reads as TGTGCCAGCAGCTTTAGTCCCAGGGCCGACGAGCAGTACTTC.

The chain couples TRBV7-9 to TRBJ2-4; D is possibly TRBD1 (6 bases). CDR1 and CDR2 (germline): SEHNR, FQNEAQ (reference sequence). This CDR3 is built from 14 residues. Trimming left V 2 bases short and J 7 bases short, with 12 bases between. CDR3 DNA: TGTGCCAGCAGCTTACGAGGGGGAGCCAACATTCAGTACTTC. Translation: CASSLRGGANIQYF.

In DNA, the CDR3 is TGCGCCAGCAGCCAAGAATACGAGCATGGACTTCCAAGCACAGATACGCAGTATTTT. Its translation is CASSQEYEHGLPSTDTQYF. The chain couples TRBV4-3 to TRBJ2-3; D might be TRBD2 (5 bases). The CDR3 is 19 amino acids. Trimming removed 0 bases from V and 0 bases from J, with 19 bases in between. Per the germline V gene, CDR1 is LGHNA and CDR2 is YSLEER.

The CDR3 nucleotides read TGTGCCACCAGCAGAGGGGGGGAAAGAGGATTTAGCTCCTACAATGAGCAGTTCTTC. It codes for CATSRGGERGFSSYNEQFF. V usage is TRBV15 and J usage is TRBJ2-1, with D maybe TRBD2 (6 bases). CDR3 length: 19 amino acids. The germline gives CDR1 LNHNV, CDR2 YYDKDF (reference sequence). V lost 1 base to trimming and J lost 0 bases, with 19 bases between them.

The chain is built from TRBV10-1 and TRBJ2-3, with 7 bases that match TRBD1. This CDR3 region has 14 residues. CDR1 is WNHNN, CDR2 SYGVQD, per germline (reference sequence). Trimming at V came to 11 bases and at J to 5 bases, leaving 13 bases not matched to a gene. The CDR3 loop is CAGLKQGYGDTQYF. The CDR3 DNA sequence: TGCGCCGGGCTAAAACAGGGGTATGGAGATACGCAGTATTTT.

The chain joins TRBV5-4 to TRBJ1-1, with 9 bases identical to TRBD1. CDR3 length equals 13 residues. Trimming removed 4 bases from V and 4 bases from J; junction bases left unmatched: 2. CDR1 and CDR2 from the germline V gene are SGHNT and YYREEE (reference sequence). CDR3 bases: TGTGCCAGCAGCCAGGACAGGGGCACTGAAGCTTTCTTT. It yields the protein CASSQDRGTEAFF.

This chain joins TRBV6-1 and TRBJ2-7; possibly TRBD2 for D (6 bases). The CDR3 is 14 amino acids. Per the germline V gene, CDR1 is MNHNS and CDR2 is SASEGT. The V and J ends lost 3 bases and 4 bases respectively, with 13 bases between them. The CDR3 loop is CASSESLATYEQYF. Written as DNA, the CDR3 is TGTGCCAGCAGTGAGTCCCTAGCGACTTACGAGCAGTACTTC.

In its sample, this clone was seen a few times. The genes are TRBV4-3 and TRBJ2-5, with D possibly matching TRBD1 (6 bases). The CDR3 covers 15 residues. Germline CDR1 and CDR2: LGHNA and YSLEER. Trimming took off 1 base at V and 1 base at J, with 10 bases between the two ends. The DNA of the CDR3 is TGCGCCAGCAGCCAAGCGAACAGGGCCCAAGAGACCCAGTACTTC. Amino acid sequence: CASSQANRAQETQYF.

The J gene is TRBJ1-5, the V gene TRBV10-2; D possibly corresponds to TRBD1 (5 bases). V dropped 7 bases and J dropped 3 bases, with 13 bases sitting between them. The germline V gene has CDR1 WSHSY and CDR2 SAAADI. The length of the CDR3 is 14 residues. The CDR3 region is CASKMGGVNQPQHF. CDR3 DNA: TGCGCCAGCAAAATGGGGGGGGTCAATCAGCCCCAGCATTTT.

In this sample, this clone turned up once. This chain joins TRBV27 and TRBJ2-1; D is perhaps TRBD1 (6 bases). Germline lookup yields CDR1 MNHEY and CDR2 SMNVEV (reference sequence). V lost 0 bases, J lost 4 bases, and 7 bases lay in between. CDR3 size: 14 residues. CDR3 sequence reads: CASSLSGGYNEQFF. CDR3 in DNA: TGTGCCAGCAGTTTATCAGGGGGTTACAATGAGCAGTTCTTC.

This clone was recorded only once. CDR3 residues: CASSFYGGHNEQFF. The CDR3 region has the DNA TGTGCCAGCAGCTTTTACGGGGGACACAATGAGCAGTTCTTC. The chain recombines TRBV7-2 with TRBJ2-1; D may be TRBD2 (6 bases). Between the trimmed V and J ends, which lost 3 bases and 5 bases, there was a span of 11 bases. CDR3 length equals 14 residues. Germline values: CDR1 SGHTA, CDR2 FQGNSA.

This clone appeared once. The chain recombines TRBV7-7 with TRBJ2-1, with a tentative D call TRBD1 (5 bases). The CDR3 is 14 amino acids. The ends were cut back, 1 base at V and 6 bases at J, with 10 bases in the middle. Germline-derived CDR1 and CDR2 are SSHAT and FNYEAQ (reference sequence). In nucleotides, the CDR3 is TGTGCCAGCAGCTTAGGAGCAGGGCGCAATGAGCAGTTCTTC. It encodes CASSLGAGRNEQFF.

J is TRBJ1-1 and V is TRBV29-1; D gene uncertain. The CDR3 totals 11 residues. In germline, CDR1 is SQVTM, CDR2 ANQGSEA. Trimming removed 7 bases from V and 1 base from J, with 7 bases in between. CDR3 sequence: CSAAENTEAFF. Here the CDR3 DNA reads TGCAGCGCCGCAGAGAACACTGAAGCTTTCTTT.

The DNA of the CDR3 is TGTGCCAGCAGCGTAGACAGGTCGCCCTATGGCTACACCTTC. Translated: CASSVDRSPYGYTF. This chain joins TRBV7-2 and TRBJ1-2; D perhaps matches TRBD1 (6 bases). Trimming shortened V by 5 bases and J by 4 bases, and 14 bases separated the two germline ends. The CDR3 is 14 amino acids. CDR1 is SGHTA, CDR2 FQGNSA, per germline. The complete variable domain, with remaining parts taken from reference TRBV7-2 and TRBJ1-2, reads GAGVSQSPSNKVTEKGKDVELRCDPISGHTALYWYRQSLGQGLEFLIYFQGNSAPDKSGLPSDRFSAERTGGSVSTLTIQRTQQEDSAVYLCASSVDRSPYGYTFGSGTRLTVV.